Following are 3 T cell receptor beta chains from one sample sequenced in a study of a mutant IDH1 vaccine in newly diagnosed glioma (dated by TCRdb to the early 2020s). Receptors were amplified or captured by the immunoSEQ multiplex PCR assay. The source is immuneACCESS, and TCRdb retained only in-frame sequences with V and J called. Part of the clones is not carried over; for the studies checked, unresolved V genes explain less than half of this, and the remainder is unexplained. This sample lists fewer than 35,000 clones; about 80% were detected once. The ten largest clones take up about 30% of the sample. Their cognate antigens are unknown. What the time point label conveys for this sample: week 47, end of study. Each vaccine dose, consisting of 300 ug of a 20-mer mutant IDH1 peptide in Montanide, was administered subcutaneously with topical imiquimod. Specimen: PBMCs, collected from a glioma patient whose treatment included an IDH1 peptide vaccine. All receptors come from a man aged 25 to 40 with glioma.

The chain couples TRBV15 to TRBJ2-3, with 10 bases aligning to TRBD2. J was trimmed by 6 bases and V by 5 bases; bases with no gene match: 14. Germline lookup yields CDR1 LNHNV and CDR2 YYDKDF (reference sequence). The CDR3 has 17 amino acids. CDR3 sequence: CATSLARASGSWDTQYF. The CDR3 DNA sequence: TGTGCCACCAGCCTGGCCCGGGCTAGCGGGAGTTGGGATACGCAGTATTTT.

This chain links TRBV25-1 with TRBJ2-2; 12 positions match TRBD2. CDR3 length: 18 residues. The germline V gene has CDR1 MGHDK and CDR2 SYGVNS. J was trimmed by 0 bases and V by 4 bases; bases with no gene match: 6. DNA of the CDR3: TGTGCCAGCAGTGGGCGAGGACTAGCGGGGTCGAACACCGGGGAGCTGTTTTTT. Encoded protein: CASSGRGLAGSNTGELFF.

The chain couples TRBV9 to TRBJ1-1; TRBD1 matches 9 bases. This CDR3 has 15 amino acids. Germline V lookup: CDR1 SGDLS, CDR2 YYNGEE. V shed 4 bases and J 5 bases; nucleotides not matched to a gene: 9. The CDR3 sequence is CASSQRGQGGTEAFF. In nucleotides, the CDR3 is TGTGCCAGCAGCCAAAGGGGACAGGGAGGAACTGAAGCTTTCTTT.